Following are 14 T cell receptor beta chains from one sample sequenced in a study of tumor-infiltrating lymphocytes in primary liver carcinoma. Both RNA and DNA were isolated together from roughly 20-30 mg of bulk tissue that had not been sorted. A primer in the constant region served to generate TCR beta cDNA from 450 to 650 ng of total RNA. Three nested multiplex PCR rounds, a slightly modified ARM-PCR, produced the libraries for TCR beta. Use of TRBV1-TRBV30 forward primers with a C-beta reverse primer characterized the first two PCR rounds, which lasted around 9 cycles each. TCRdb re-called the multiplex PCR reads with MiXCR, one entry per CDR3 protein. The sample has approximately 30,000 distinct CDR3 sequences, around 66% seen once. Sequenced: liver tumor tissue from sampling region 3. Regarding subset: tumor region T3, left-lateral pole. The receptor set was obtained from a woman in her 30s with primary liver carcinoma and hepatitis B virus infection.

Comments on this clonotype: A much larger clone lies one base from this, so it may be a read error. The V gene is TRBV7-8, the J gene TRBJ2-3; 8 bases align to TRBD1. CDR1 is SGHVS, CDR2 FQNEAQ, per germline. With V trimmed by 2 bases and J by 3 bases, 10 bases remained unmatched. This CDR3 spans 17 amino acids. In nucleotides, the CDR3 is TGTGCCAGCAGCTTACCCTGGGACAGGTGGGCGACAGATACGCAGTATTTT. The encoded protein is CASSLPWDRWATDTQYF.

As to this clonotype: The CDR3 ends on some other residue instead of the conserved phenylalanine or tryptophan, so this is likely a read error. The rearrangement joins TRBV4-3 to TRBJ2-1; tentatively, D is TRBD2 (6 bases). Per germline, CDR1 LGHNA and CDR2 YSLEER. This CDR3 has 16 amino acids. CDR3 sequence (DNA): TGCGCCAGCAGCCAAGATGCGGGGAGCTCCTACGATGAGCAGTTCTTA. Protein sequence: CASSQDAGSSYDEQFL.

About this clonotype: The junction differs from germline at one of its ends, possibly a read error. The rearrangement joins TRBV11-2 to TRBJ2-2, with D possibly TRBD2 on 6 matching bases. In germline, CDR1 is SGHAT, CDR2 FQNNGV. CDR3 size: 15 residues. This CDR3 is CASSPPQGPTRELFF. DNA of the CDR3: TGTGCCAGCAGCCCCCCGCAAGGACCGACCCGGGAGCTGTTCTTT.

Remarks on this clonotype: One end of the junction fails to match germline, which may point to a read error. The chain combines TRBV7-3 with TRBJ2-3, with D perhaps matching TRBD1 or TRBD2 (6 bases each). Germline V CDR1 and CDR2: SGHTA, FQGTGA. CDR3 size: 14 residues. This CDR3 is CANSRLGQTDTQYF. The CDR3 nucleotides are TGTGCCAACAGCAGACTAGGACAGACAGATACGCAGTATTTT.

As concerns this clonotype: One end of the junction is discordant with germline, which a read error may explain. The chain joins TRBV11-3 to TRBJ2-1, with 16 bases aligning to TRBD2. The CDR3 has 17 residues. Germline lookup yields CDR1 SGHNT and CDR2 YENEEA. CDR3 region: CTSSSGLAGGVTREQFF. Written as DNA, the CDR3 is TGTACCAGTAGCTCGGGACTAGCGGGAGGGGTCACTCGTGAGCAGTTCTTC.

The chain couples TRBV12-3 or TRBV12-4 to TRBJ2-5, with TRBD2 as a possible D gene (5 bases). V lost 6 bases and J lost 4, with 18 bases in between. This CDR3 comprises 15 residues. DNA of the CDR3: TGTGCCAGCAGCACCTACCACTGGAGCGGAGAGACCCAGTACTTC. Encoded protein: CASSTYHWSGETQYF.

This clonotype has ten or more counts. This sequence joins TRBV28 and TRBJ1-5; TRBD1 agrees at 7 bases. V trimming: 8 bases; J trimming: 9 bases; junction bases outside the gene matches: 7. The CDR3 loop spans 12 amino acids. The germline CDR1 and CDR2 sequences are MDHEN and SYDVKM. CDR3 loop: CASGPGGRPQHF. The CDR3 nucleotides read TGTGCCAGCGGGCCAGGGGGACGGCCCCAGCATTTT.

A note on this clonotype: A much larger clone differs from this one at a single base, so this may be a read error. The chain carries TRBV11-3 and TRBJ2-7; 7 nucleotides match TRBD1. CDR1 is SGHNT, CDR2 YENEEA, per germline. Unmatched junction bases numbered 8, after V lost 9 bases and J lost 0 bases. The CDR3 runs 14 residues. CDR3 coding DNA: TGTGCCAGAAGCACAGGGGCAATCTCCTACGAGCAGTACTTC. This translates into CARSTGAISYEQYF.

This clonotype was seen a single time. At one boundary the junction diverges from the germline segment, which might be a read error. The genes are TRBV5-6 and TRBJ2-7; 10 positions agree with TRBD1. The CDR3 totals 14 residues. Germline V gene lookup returns CDR1 SGHDT and CDR2 YYEEEE. CDR3 nucleotides: TGTGCCAGCAGCTTTGGGACAGGGGTCTTCGAGCAGTACTTT. It specifies CASSFGTGVFEQYF.

This clonotype has a handful of counts. This chain joins TRBV15 and TRBJ1-1; D unclear. V was pared by 0 bases and J by 2 bases, with 7 bases between. Germline values: CDR1 LNHNV, CDR2 YYDKDF (reference sequence). CDR3 size: 14 residues. The DNA for the CDR3 is TGTGCCACCAGCAGAGAGAGGAGAAACACTGAAGCTTTCTTT. Encoded protein: CATSRERRNTEAFF.

The chain combines TRBV29-1 with TRBJ2-5; tentatively, D is TRBD1 or TRBD2 (5 bases each). Looked up from germline, CDR1 is SQVTM and CDR2 is ANQGSEA. There are 15 residues in the CDR3. In DNA form, the CDR3 reads TGCAGTGTCGAAACCAGAAGGGGAGTGAGGGAGACCCAGTACTTC. It encodes CSVETRRGVRETQYF.

As regards this clonotype: One end of the junction does not line up with germline, which may come from a read error. The chain recombines TRBV24-1 with TRBJ2-1, with D hard to call. The CDR3 runs to 11 residues. CDR1 and CDR2 from the germline V gene are KGHDR and SFDVKD. CDR3 region: CATSNLDEQFF. The CDR3, as DNA: TGTGCCACCAGTAATTTGGACGAGCAGTTCTTC.

This clonotype was detected once. The germline gene is not matched at one end of the junction; a read error may be the cause. V gene TRBV20-1 combines with J gene TRBJ2-3; TRBD2 matches at 11 bases. CDR1 DFQATT and CDR2 SNEGSKA come from the germline V gene (reference sequence). The CDR3 length is 15 residues. CDR3 loop: CSTRLAGPDLDTQYF. CDR3 nucleotides: TGCAGTACTAGACTAGCGGGACCAGACCTCGATACGCAGTATTTT.

Concerning this clonotype: The junction does not match germline at one end; this may be a read error. The rearrangement links TRBV29-1 to TRBJ2-1; D remains ambiguous. The CDR3 is 15 residues long. Germline V CDR1 and CDR2: SQVTM, ANQGSEA. The DNA of the CDR3 is TGTAGCATTCTCTCCCCTCGGCTGAAGTATAATGAGCAGTTCTTC. This sequence encodes CSILSPRLKYNEQFF.